These T cell receptor beta chains were read from a single sample in a study of blood T cell repertoires in COVID-19. Sequencing used immunoSEQ multiplex PCR; TCRdb keeps in-frame clones, though not all of them. The data show over 200,000 clones, around nine tenths seen once. Specimen: peripheral blood. Receptors were obtained from a woman aged 60-70 years with acute or convalescent COVID-19. Each CDR3 is given with its conserved first and last residue. Each record gives: V gene, CDR3 length, clone size, J gene, D gene, CDR3 protein, CDR3 DNA. The D gene is left open where the match is weak. Size is omitted from some rows. Given values are once, few, many or a class for expanded clones.

V: TRBV6-5; length: 14; size: -; J: TRBJ1-1; D: TRBD1; CDR3: CASSRQGLNTEAFF; DNA: TGTGCCAGCAGTAGACAGGGTTTGAACACTGAAGCTTTCTTT
V: TRBV6-5; length: 11; size: -; J: TRBJ2-7; D: TRBD2; CDR3: CASRGLDEQYF; DNA: TGTGCCAGCAGGGGACTAGACGAGCAGTACTTC
V: TRBV7-3; length: 13; size: -; J: TRBJ1-1; D: -; CDR3: CASSLWANTEAFF; DNA: TGTGCCAGCAGCTTATGGGCGAACACTGAAGCTTTCTTT
V: TRBV7-8; length: 14; size: -; J: TRBJ2-7; D: -; CDR3: CASTTRGDPYEQYF; DNA: TGTGCCAGCACCACCAGGGGGGATCCCTACGAGCAGTACTTC
V: TRBV7-8; length: 14; size: -; J: TRBJ2-3; D: -; CDR3: CASSRGVSTDTQYF; DNA: TGTGCCAGCAGCCGGGGCGTGAGCACAGATACGCAGTATTTT
V: TRBV6-5; length: 14; size: -; J: TRBJ2-1; D: TRBD2; CDR3: CASSYVLAGNEQFF; DNA: TGTGCCAGCAGTTACGTCCTAGCGGGGAATGAGCAGTTCTTC
V: TRBV4-3; length: 15; size: -; J: TRBJ2-3; D: -; CDR3: CASSQGSYGTDTQYF; DNA: TGCGCCAGCAGCCAAGGATCATACGGGACAGATACGCAGTATTTT
V: TRBV5-5; length: 15; size: -; J: TRBJ2-5; D: TRBD2; CDR3: CASSLPGLAQETQYF; DNA: TGTGCCAGCAGCTTGCCGGGACTAGCCCAAGAGACCCAGTACTTC
V: TRBV2; length: 15; size: -; J: TRBJ2-5; D: -; CDR3: CASSLTGRGQETQYF; DNA: TGTGCCAGCAGCCTAACGGGCAGGGGCCAAGAGACCCAGTACTTC
V: TRBV19; length: 12; size: -; J: TRBJ2-7; D: -; CDR3: CASSMDSYEQYF; DNA: TGTGCCAGTAGTATGGACAGCTACGAGCAGTACTTC
V: TRBV5-1; length: 17; size: -; J: TRBJ2-3; D: TRBD1; CDR3: CASSLPGTVFSTDTQYF; DNA: TGCGCCAGCAGCTTGCCCGGGACAGTCTTTAGCACAGATACGCAGTATTTT
V: TRBV20-1; length: 11; size: -; J: TRBJ2-1; D: -; CDR3: CSATRGYEQFF; DNA: TGCAGTGCGACGAGGGGGTACGAGCAGTTCTTC
V: TRBV20-1; length: 11; size: -; J: TRBJ2-1; D: -; CDR3: CSAKSRDKQFF; DNA: TGCAGTGCCAAGTCCCGGGACAAGCAGTTCTTC
V: TRBV24-1; length: 12; size: -; J: TRBJ1-2; D: -; CDR3: CATRGQNYGYTF; DNA: TGTGCCACCCGAGGGCAGAACTATGGCTACACCTTC
V: TRBV11-2; length: 14; size: -; J: TRBJ2-6; D: -; CDR3: CASSFTGGANVLTF; DNA: TGTGCCAGCAGCTTCACGGGGGGGGCCAACGTCCTGACTTTC
V: TRBV15; length: 15; size: -; J: TRBJ1-4; D: -; CDR3: CATSRDASGNEKLFF; DNA: TGTGCCACCAGCAGAGATGCGTCGGGTAATGAAAAACTGTTTTTT
V: TRBV6-2/TRBV6-3; length: 17; size: -; J: TRBJ1-3; D: TRBD1; CDR3: CASSYPDRGFSGNTIYF; DNA: TGTGCCAGCAGTTACCCGGACAGGGGGTTCTCTGGAAACACCATATATTTT
V: TRBV6-5; length: 14; size: -; J: TRBJ1-5; D: -; CDR3: CASSYKGRGQPQHF; DNA: TGTGCCAGCAGTTACAAAGGTCGGGGTCAGCCCCAGCATTTT
V: TRBV12-3/TRBV12-4; length: 12; size: -; J: TRBJ1-4; D: TRBD1; CDR3: CASSPRDRVLFF; DNA: TGTGCCAGCAGCCCTCGGGACAGAGTCCTGTTTTTT
V: TRBV3-1/TRBV3-2; length: 13; size: -; J: TRBJ1-4; D: -; CDR3: CASSPAFYEKLFF; DNA: TGTGCCAGTAGCCCCGCGTTCTATGAAAAACTGTTTTTT
V: TRBV7-7; length: 15; size: -; J: TRBJ2-2; D: -; CDR3: CASSDRDLGTGELFF; DNA: TGTGCTAGCAGCGACCGGGACTTAGGGACCGGGGAGCTGTTTTTT
V: TRBV3-1/TRBV3-2; length: 14; size: -; J: TRBJ1-1; D: -; CDR3: CASSQPGMNTEAFF; DNA: TGTGCCAGCAGCCAACCCGGGATGAACACTGAAGCTTTCTTT
V: TRBV10-3; length: 14; size: -; J: TRBJ2-6; D: -; CDR3: CAIRDSSGANVLTF; DNA: TGTGCCATCAGGGACAGCTCTGGGGCCAACGTCCTGACTTTC
V: TRBV19; length: 14; size: -; J: TRBJ2-7; D: TRBD2; CDR3: CASRPSGSSYEQYF; DNA: TGTGCCAGTAGACCTAGCGGGAGTTCCTACGAGCAGTACTTC
V: TRBV5-5; length: 14; size: -; J: TRBJ1-4; D: TRBD1; CDR3: CASSLWGQVEKLFF; DNA: TGTGCCAGCAGCTTGTGGGGACAGGTTGAAAAACTGTTTTTT
V: TRBV30; length: 16; size: once; J: TRBJ1-5; D: TRBD1; CDR3: CAWSSPTGSSNQPQHF; DNA: TGTGCCTGGAGTTCTCCGACAGGGTCTAGCAATCAGCCCCAGCATTTT